Listed here are 7 T cell receptor beta chains from one sample, sequenced in a study of graft-versus-host responses after intestinal transplantation. For these TCRs, the target antigens are not known. Sequencing used immunoSEQ multiplex PCR; TCRdb keeps in-frame clones, though not all of them. The sample lists approximately 99,000 clones; just under 95% were seen once. The sequencing used unstimulated CD8+ T cells sorted from spleen or lymph node cells, collected before transplant. The receptors were sampled from a human donor who was the organ donor for an intestinal transplant.

This clone was detected only a few times. The CDR3 is CASRLDRYNQPQHF. CDR3 nucleotides: TGTGCCAGCAGGCTAGACAGATATAATCAGCCCCAGCATTTT. This chain links TRBV28 with TRBJ1-5, with D maybe TRBD1 (5 bases). In germline, CDR1 is MDHEN, CDR2 SYDVKM. The CDR3 totals 14 residues. The V gene lost 6 bases and the J gene lost 4 bases, with 13 bases spanning the gap.

The chain is built from TRBV5-4 and TRBJ1-2; D is possibly TRBD1 (5 bases). Deletions cut 1 base from V and 3 bases from J, with 16 bases between. The CDR3 runs 16 residues. Germline CDR1 SGHNT, CDR2 YYREEE (reference sequence). The CDR3 DNA is TGTGCCAGCAGCTTGCCGGGGGTTAGATCCTACTATGGCTACACCTTC. Its protein is CASSLPGVRSYYGYTF.

For the CDR3, the DNA is TGCGCCAGCATGACTAGCGTCGATTCCTACGAGCAGTACTTC. The encoded protein is CASMTSVDSYEQYF. The chain recombines TRBV5-1 with TRBJ2-7; TRBD2 aligns across 8 bases. Trimming removed 6 bases from V and 1 base from J; junction bases left unmatched: 6. CDR1 is SGHRS, CDR2 YFSETQ, per germline. CDR3 length: 14 amino acids.

The CDR3 DNA reads as TGCGCCAGCAGCCAAACCGGGACAGGGGGATCTGGGGCCAACGTCCTGACTTTC. It encodes CASSQTGTGGSGANVLTF. This rearrangement joins TRBV4-1 to TRBJ2-6, with 11 bases matching TRBD1. The CDR3 is made up of 18 amino acids. The V gene's germline CDR1 is MGHRA and CDR2 YSYEKL. V was clipped by 2 bases and J by 1 base; unmatched bases: 4.

The chain couples TRBV15 to TRBJ1-4; 7 nucleotides line up with TRBD1. The CDR3 has 15 amino acids. Germline V CDR1 and CDR2: LNHNV, YYDKDF (reference sequence). The V segment lost 3 bases and the J segment 4 bases; nucleotides outside the gene matches: 5. CDR3 nucleotides: TGTGCCACCAGCAGCTTCAGGGGGAATAATGAAAAACTGTTTTTT. It encodes CATSSFRGNNEKLFF.

V gene TRBV6-9 combines with J gene TRBJ2-3; D gene uncertain. The CDR3 sequence is 14 residues long. CDR1 MNHGY and CDR2 SVAAGI come from the germline V gene. V lost 4 bases and J lost 7, with 15 bases in between. CDR3 loop: CASSSGGILHTQYF. In DNA form, the CDR3 reads TGTGCCAGCAGTTCCGGCGGCATTCTTCATACGCAGTATTTT.

This clone was seen only once. V is TRBV7-9 and J is TRBJ2-7; the D gene is possibly TRBD2 (6 bases). V was pared by 5 bases and J by 0 bases, with 14 bases between. CDR3 size: 15 residues. Germline assignment: CDR1 SEHNR and CDR2 FQNEAQ (reference sequence). The CDR3, as DNA: TGTGCCAGCAGCCCCCCGCTAGCGAGCTCCTACGAGCAGTACTTC. Translating gives CASSPPLASSYEQYF.